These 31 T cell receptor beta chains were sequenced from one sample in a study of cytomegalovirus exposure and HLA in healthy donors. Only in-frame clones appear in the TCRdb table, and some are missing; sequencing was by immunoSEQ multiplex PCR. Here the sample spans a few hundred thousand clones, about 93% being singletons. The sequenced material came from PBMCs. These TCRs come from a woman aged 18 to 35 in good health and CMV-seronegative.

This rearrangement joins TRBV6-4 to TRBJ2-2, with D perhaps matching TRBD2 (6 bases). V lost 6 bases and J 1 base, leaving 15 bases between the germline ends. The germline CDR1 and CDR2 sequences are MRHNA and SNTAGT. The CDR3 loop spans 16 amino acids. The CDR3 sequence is CASSWTTTMNTGELFF. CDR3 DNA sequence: TGTGCCAGCAGCTGGACTACGACGATGAACACCGGGGAGCTGTTTTTT.

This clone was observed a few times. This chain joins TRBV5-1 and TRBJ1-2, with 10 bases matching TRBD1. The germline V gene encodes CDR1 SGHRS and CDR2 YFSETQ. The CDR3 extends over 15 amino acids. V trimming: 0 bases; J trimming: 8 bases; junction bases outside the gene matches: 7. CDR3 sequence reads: CASSLGGQGSSGYTF. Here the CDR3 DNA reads TGCGCCAGCAGCTTGGGGGGACAGGGGTCGTCCGGCTACACCTTC.

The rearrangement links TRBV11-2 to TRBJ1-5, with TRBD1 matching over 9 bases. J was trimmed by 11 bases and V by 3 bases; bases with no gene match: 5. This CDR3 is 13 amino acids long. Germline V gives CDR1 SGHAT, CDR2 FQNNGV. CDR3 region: CASSFGTGSSQHF. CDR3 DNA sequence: TGTGCCAGCAGCTTCGGGACAGGGAGTTCCCAGCATTTT.

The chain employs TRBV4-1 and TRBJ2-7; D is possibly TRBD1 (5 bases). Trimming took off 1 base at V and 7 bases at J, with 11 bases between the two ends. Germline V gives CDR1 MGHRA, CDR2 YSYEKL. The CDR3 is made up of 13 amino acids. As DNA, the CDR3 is TGCGCCAGCAGCCAAGGGGGCTCGCAAGAGCAGTACTTC. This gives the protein CASSQGGSQEQYF.

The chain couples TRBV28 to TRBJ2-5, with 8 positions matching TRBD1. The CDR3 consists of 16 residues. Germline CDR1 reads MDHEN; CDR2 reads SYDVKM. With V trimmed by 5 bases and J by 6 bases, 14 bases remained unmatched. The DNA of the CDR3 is TGTGCCAGCAGTACGAGCTCGACAGGGGACAGAAAGACCCAGTACTTC. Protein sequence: CASSTSSTGDRKTQYF.

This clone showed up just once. The CDR3 region is CASSLGQNYEQYF. The CDR3 nucleotides are TGTGCCAGCAGTCTAGGACAGAACTACGAGCAGTACTTC. V and J are TRBV6-5 and TRBJ2-7; TRBD1 might be the D (6 bases). From germline, CDR1 is MNHEY and CDR2 SVGAGI. This CDR3 is built from 13 residues. Trimming stripped 5 bases from V and 3 bases from J, with 11 bases between.

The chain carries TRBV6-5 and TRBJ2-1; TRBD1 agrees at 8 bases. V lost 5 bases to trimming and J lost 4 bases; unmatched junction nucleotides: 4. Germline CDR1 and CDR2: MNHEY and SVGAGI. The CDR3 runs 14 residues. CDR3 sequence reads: CASSTRDRYNEQFF. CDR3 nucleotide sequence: TGTGCCAGCAGTACCAGGGACAGGTACAATGAGCAGTTCTTC.

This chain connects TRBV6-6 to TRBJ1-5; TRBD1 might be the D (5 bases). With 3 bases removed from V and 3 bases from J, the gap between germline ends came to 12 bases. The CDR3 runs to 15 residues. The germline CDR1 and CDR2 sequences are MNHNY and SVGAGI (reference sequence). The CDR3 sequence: CASSYVQELNQPQHF. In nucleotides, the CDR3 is TGTGCCAGCAGTTATGTACAGGAACTCAATCAGCCCCAGCATTTT.

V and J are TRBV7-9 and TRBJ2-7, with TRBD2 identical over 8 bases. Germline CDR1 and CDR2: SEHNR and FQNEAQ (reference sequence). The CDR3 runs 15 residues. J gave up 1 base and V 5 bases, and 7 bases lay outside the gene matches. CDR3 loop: CASSLDLAGSYEQYF. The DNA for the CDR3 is TGTGCCAGCAGCCTAGATTTAGCGGGGTCCTACGAGCAGTACTTC. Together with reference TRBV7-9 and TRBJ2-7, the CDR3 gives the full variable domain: DTGVSQNPRHKITKRGQNVTFRCDPISEHNRLYWYRQTLGQGPEFLTYFQNEAQLEKSRLLSDRFSAERPKGSFSTLEIQRTEQGDSAMYLCASSLDLAGSYEQYFGPGTRLTVT.

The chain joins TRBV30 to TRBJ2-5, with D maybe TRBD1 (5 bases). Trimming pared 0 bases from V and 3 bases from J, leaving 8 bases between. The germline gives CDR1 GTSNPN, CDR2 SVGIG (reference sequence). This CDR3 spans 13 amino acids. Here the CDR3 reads CAWSVGAKETQYF. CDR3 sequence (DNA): TGTGCCTGGAGTGTAGGGGCGAAAGAGACCCAGTACTTC.

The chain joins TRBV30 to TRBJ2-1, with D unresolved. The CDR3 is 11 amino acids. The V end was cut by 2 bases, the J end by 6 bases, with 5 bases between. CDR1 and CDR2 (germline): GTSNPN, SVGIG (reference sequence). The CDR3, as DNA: TGTGCCTGGAGTCTCCCCAATGAGCAGTTCTTC. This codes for CAWSLPNEQFF.

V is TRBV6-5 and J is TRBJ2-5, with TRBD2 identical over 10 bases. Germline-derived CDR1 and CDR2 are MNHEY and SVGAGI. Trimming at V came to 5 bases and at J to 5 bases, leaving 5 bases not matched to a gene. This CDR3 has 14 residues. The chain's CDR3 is CASSPSGSGETQYF. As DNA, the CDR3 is TGTGCCAGCAGTCCTAGCGGGAGCGGGGAGACCCAGTACTTC.

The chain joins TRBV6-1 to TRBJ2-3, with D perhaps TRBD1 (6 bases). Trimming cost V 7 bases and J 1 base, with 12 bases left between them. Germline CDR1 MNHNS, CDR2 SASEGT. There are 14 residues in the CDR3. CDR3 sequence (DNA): TGTGCCAGCACCGGGACACTAGGCACAGATACGCAGTATTTT. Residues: CASTGTLGTDTQYF.

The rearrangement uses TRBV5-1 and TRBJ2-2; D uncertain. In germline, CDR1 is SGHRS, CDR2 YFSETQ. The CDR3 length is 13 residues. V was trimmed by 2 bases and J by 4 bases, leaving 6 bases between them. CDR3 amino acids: CASSFSITGELFF. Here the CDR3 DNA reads TGCGCCAGCAGCTTTTCAATCACCGGGGAGCTGTTTTTT.

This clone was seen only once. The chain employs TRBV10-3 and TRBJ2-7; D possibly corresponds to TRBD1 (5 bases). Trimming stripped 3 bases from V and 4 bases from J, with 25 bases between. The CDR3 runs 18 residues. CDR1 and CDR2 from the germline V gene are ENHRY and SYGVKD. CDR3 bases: TGTGCCATCAGTGAAACCCCCCTCGGCGGCCAGGGATGGTACGAGCAGTACTTC. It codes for CAISETPLGGQGWYEQYF.

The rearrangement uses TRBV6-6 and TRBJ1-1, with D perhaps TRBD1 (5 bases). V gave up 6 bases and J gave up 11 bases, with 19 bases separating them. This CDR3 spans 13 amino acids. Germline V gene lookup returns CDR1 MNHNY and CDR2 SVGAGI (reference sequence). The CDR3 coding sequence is TGTGCCAGCAGCCCCGACAGTAGGCTCCCCGCTTTCTTT. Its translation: CASSPDSRLPAFF.

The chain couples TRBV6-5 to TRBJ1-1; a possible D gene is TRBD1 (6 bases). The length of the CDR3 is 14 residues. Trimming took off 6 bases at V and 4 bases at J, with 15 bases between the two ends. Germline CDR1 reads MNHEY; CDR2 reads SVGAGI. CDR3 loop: CASRLQGIGTEAFF. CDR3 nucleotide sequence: TGTGCCAGCAGACTACAGGGTATTGGCACTGAAGCTTTCTTT.

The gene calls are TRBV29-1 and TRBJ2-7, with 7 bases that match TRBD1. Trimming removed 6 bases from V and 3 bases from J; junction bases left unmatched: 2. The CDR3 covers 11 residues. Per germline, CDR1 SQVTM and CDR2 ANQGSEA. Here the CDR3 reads CSVNRGYEQYF. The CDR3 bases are TGCAGCGTCAACAGGGGCTACGAGCAGTACTTC.

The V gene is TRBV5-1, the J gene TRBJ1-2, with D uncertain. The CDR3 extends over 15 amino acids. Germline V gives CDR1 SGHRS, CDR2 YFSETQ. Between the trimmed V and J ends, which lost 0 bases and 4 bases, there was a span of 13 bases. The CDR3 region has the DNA TGCGCCAGCAGCTTGGGTGGGCAGGAAAGCTATGGCTACACCTTC. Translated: CASSLGGQESYGYTF.

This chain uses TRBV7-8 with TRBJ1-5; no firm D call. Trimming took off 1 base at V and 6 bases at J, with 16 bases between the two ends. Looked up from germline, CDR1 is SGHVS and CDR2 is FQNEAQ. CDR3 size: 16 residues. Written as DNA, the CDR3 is TGTGCCAGCAGCTTAGGCGTAAAGGCCCGAGGTCAGCCCCAGCATTTT. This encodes CASSLGVKARGQPQHF.

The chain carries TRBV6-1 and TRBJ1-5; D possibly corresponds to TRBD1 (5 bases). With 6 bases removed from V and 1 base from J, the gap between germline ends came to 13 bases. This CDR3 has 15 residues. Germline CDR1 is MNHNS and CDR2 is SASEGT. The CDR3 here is CASRTSGLSNQPQHF. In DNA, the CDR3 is TGTGCCAGCAGGACCTCAGGGTTAAGCAATCAGCCCCAGCATTTT.

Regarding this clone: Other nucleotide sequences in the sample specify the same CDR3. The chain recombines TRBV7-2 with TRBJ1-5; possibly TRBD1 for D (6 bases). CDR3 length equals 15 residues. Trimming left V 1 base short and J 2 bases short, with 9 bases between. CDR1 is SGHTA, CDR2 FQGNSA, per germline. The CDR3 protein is CASSLDAGGNQPQHF. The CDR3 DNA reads TGTGCCAGCAGCTTAGATGCAGGGGGCAATCAGCCCCAGCATTTT.

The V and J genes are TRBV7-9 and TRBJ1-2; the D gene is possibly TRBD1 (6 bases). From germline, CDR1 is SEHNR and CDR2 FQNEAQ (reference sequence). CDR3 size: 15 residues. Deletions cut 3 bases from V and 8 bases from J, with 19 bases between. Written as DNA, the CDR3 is TGTGCCAGCAGCTTCCTTTCAAACGCACAGGGCGGCTACACCTTC. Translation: CASSFLSNAQGGYTF.

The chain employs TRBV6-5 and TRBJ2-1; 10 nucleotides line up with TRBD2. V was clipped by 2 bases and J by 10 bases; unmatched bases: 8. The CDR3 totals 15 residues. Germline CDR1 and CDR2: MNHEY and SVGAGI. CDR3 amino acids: CASSYRGLAGEEQFF. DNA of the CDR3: TGTGCCAGCAGTTACCGTGGGCTAGCGGGAGAAGAGCAGTTCTTC.

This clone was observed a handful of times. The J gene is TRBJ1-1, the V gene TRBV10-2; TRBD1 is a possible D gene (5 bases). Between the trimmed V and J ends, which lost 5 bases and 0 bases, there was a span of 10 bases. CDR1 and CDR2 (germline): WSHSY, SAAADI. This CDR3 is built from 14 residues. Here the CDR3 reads CASSRGGLNTEAFF. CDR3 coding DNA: TGCGCCAGCAGTCGGGGGGGATTGAACACTGAAGCTTTCTTT.

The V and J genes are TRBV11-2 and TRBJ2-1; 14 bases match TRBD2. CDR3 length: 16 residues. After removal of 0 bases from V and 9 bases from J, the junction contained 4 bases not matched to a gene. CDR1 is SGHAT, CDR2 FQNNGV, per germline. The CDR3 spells CASSLEGLAGATEQFF. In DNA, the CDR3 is TGTGCCAGCAGCTTAGAGGGACTAGCGGGAGCGACTGAGCAGTTCTTC. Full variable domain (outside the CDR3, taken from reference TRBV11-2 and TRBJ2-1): EAGVAQSPRYKIIEKRQSVAFWCNPISGHATLYWYQQILGQGPKLLIQFQNNGVVDDSQLPKDRFSAERLKGVDSTLKIQPAKLEDSAVYLCASSLEGLAGATEQFFGPGTRLTVL.

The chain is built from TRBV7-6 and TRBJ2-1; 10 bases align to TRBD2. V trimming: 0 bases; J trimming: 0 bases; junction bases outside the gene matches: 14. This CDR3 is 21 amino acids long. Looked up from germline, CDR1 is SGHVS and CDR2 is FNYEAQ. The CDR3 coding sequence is TGTGCCAGCAGCTTAGCGGGAGGCAACTTACTAGCGGGGAACTCCTACAATGAGCAGTTCTTC. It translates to CASSLAGGNLLAGNSYNEQFF.

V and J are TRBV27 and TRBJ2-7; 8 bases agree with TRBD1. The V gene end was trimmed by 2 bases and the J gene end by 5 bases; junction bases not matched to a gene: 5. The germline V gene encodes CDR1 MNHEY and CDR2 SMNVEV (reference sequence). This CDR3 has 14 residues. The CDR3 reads CASSLGTGPNEQYF. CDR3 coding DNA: TGTGCCAGCAGTTTAGGGACAGGCCCCAACGAGCAGTACTTC.

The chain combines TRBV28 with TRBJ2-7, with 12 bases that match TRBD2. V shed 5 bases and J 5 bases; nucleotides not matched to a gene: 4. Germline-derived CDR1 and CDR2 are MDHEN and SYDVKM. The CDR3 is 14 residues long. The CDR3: CASSPRLAGDEQYF. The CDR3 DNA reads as TGTGCCAGCAGTCCGCGACTAGCGGGAGACGAGCAGTACTTC.

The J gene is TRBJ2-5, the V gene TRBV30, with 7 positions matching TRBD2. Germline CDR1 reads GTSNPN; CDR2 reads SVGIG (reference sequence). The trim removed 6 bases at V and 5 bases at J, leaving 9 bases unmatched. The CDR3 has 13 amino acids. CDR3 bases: TGTGCCTGTAGCCGGGAGGCCGTGGAGACCCAGTACTTC. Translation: CACSREAVETQYF. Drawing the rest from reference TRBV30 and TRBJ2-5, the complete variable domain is SQTIHQWPATLVQPVGSPLSLECTVEGTSNPNLYWYRQAAGRGLQLLFYSVGIGQISSEVPQNLSASRPQDRQFILSSKKLLLSDSGFYLCACSREAVETQYFGPGTRLLVL.

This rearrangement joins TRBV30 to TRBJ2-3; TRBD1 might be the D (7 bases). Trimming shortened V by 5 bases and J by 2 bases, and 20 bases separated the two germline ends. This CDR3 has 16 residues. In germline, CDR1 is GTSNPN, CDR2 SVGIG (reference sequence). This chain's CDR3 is CAWGRGERGFTDTQYF. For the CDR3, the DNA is TGTGCCTGGGGCAGGGGGGAACGCGGTTTCACAGATACGCAGTATTTT.